Listed below are T cell receptor beta chains from one sample, sequenced in a study of shared clonotypes between healthy human individuals. Method: immunoSEQ multiplex PCR; TCRdb's copy keeps in-frame clones and lacks some. The sample lists around 690,000 clones; roughly 91% were seen once. The sequencing sample was made of memory CD8+ T cells from PBMCs. The receptors derive from a man in his late teens or twenties in good health. Some clones in this sample may be carry-over from other donors' samples. Both conserved end residues are part of each CDR3. Fields, in order: D gene, V gene, clone size, J gene, CDR3 protein, CDR3 DNA. A D gene is named only where the DNA matches it firmly. Some rows have no size entry. The others give once, few or many, or a class for an expanded clone.

TRBD1	TRBV27	.	TRBJ2-7	CASSWTGGFYEQYF	TGTGCCAGCAGTTGGACAGGGGGCTTCTACGAGCAGTACTTC
.	TRBV19	.	TRBJ2-7	CASTPGANYEQYF	TGTGCCAGTACTCCAGGGGCGAACTACGAGCAGTACTTC
TRBD1	TRBV5-1	.	TRBJ1-2	CASSPGQGIYGYTF	TGCGCCAGCAGCCCGGGACAGGGGATCTATGGCTACACCTTC
TRBD1	TRBV29-1	few	TRBJ1-4	CSVIQGSNEKLFF	TGCAGCGTTATACAGGGGAGTAATGAAAAACTGTTTTTT
TRBD1	TRBV4-3	.	TRBJ2-1	CASGDRAPNKNEQFF	TGCGCCAGCGGAGACAGGGCCCCTAATAAAAATGAGCAGTTCTTC
TRBD1	TRBV7-9	.	TRBJ2-7	CASSQTGVPYEQYF	TGTGCCAGCAGCCAGACAGGGGTACCCTACGAGCAGTACTTC
.	TRBV6-5	.	TRBJ2-7	CASSYRGIQYEQYF	TGTGCCAGCAGTTACCGTGGAATTCAATACGAGCAGTACTTC
.	TRBV6-6	once	TRBJ1-5	CASSWSDSNQPQHF	TGTGCCAGCAGTTGGTCGGATAGCAATCAGCCCCAGCATTTT
.	TRBV27	.	TRBJ2-7	CASSPSLENSYEQYF	TGTGCCAGCAGCCCCTCCCTAGAAAACTCCTACGAGCAGTACTTC
TRBD2	TRBV27	.	TRBJ2-1	CASSRLAGNEQFF	TGTGCCAGCAGTCGACTAGCGGGGAATGAGCAGTTCTTC
TRBD1	TRBV28	.	TRBJ1-5	CASSFGQVNQPQHF	TGTGCCAGCAGTTTTGGACAGGTCAATCAGCCCCAGCATTTT
TRBD1	TRBV11-2	few	TRBJ2-5	CADRDRDQETQYF	TGTGCCGACCGGGACAGGGACCAAGAGACCCAGTACTTC
.	TRBV7-2	.	TRBJ1-1	CASSPGSLKRWNTEAFF	TGTGCCAGCAGCCCGGGATCCCTTAAAAGGTGGAACACTGAAGCTTTCTTT
TRBD1	TRBV11-1	.	TRBJ1-5	CASSFGTGVNQPQHF	TGTGCCAGCAGCTTCGGGACAGGGGTAAATCAGCCCCAGCATTTT
.	TRBV5-1	.	TRBJ2-7	CASSGDPRDEQYF	TGCGCCAGCAGCGGAGACCCCAGAGACGAGCAGTACTTC
TRBD1	TRBV7-9	.	TRBJ2-2	CASSLDRGLVAGELFF	TGTGCCAGCAGCCTAGACAGGGGGCTTGTGGCCGGGGAGCTGTTTTTT
.	TRBV13	.	TRBJ2-6	CASSFPGANVLTF	TGTGCCAGCAGCTTCCCTGGGGCCAACGTCCTGACTTTC
.	TRBV28	.	TRBJ2-1	CASRQLGYNEQFF	TGTGCCAGCAGACAGCTAGGGTACAATGAGCAGTTCTTC
TRBD2	TRBV29-1	.	TRBJ2-5	CSVGPASGPQETQYF	TGCAGCGTTGGCCCCGCTAGCGGACCCCAAGAGACCCAGTACTTC
.	TRBV19	.	TRBJ2-5	CASRDNLRTETQYF	TGTGCCAGTAGGGACAACCTAAGAACGGAGACCCAGTACTTC
TRBD1	TRBV27	.	TRBJ1-2	CASSLIGTGGAVAYGYTF	TGTGCCAGCAGTTTAATCGGGACAGGGGGCGCGGTGGCCTATGGCTACACCTTC
TRBD1	TRBV4-1	.	TRBJ1-1	CASSQEHPGQGNTEAFF	TGCGCCAGCAGCCAAGAACACCCGGGACAGGGAAACACTGAAGCTTTCTTT
.	TRBV10-1	once	TRBJ1-1	CASSESKNEDSEAFF	TGCGCCAGCAGTGAGTCGAAAAACGAGGACAGCGAAGCTTTCTTT
TRBD1	TRBV7-9	.	TRBJ2-1	CASSPRTGSGPHGNEQFF	TGTGCCAGCAGCCCAAGGACAGGCAGTGGGCCCCACGGTAATGAGCAGTTCTTC
TRBD1	TRBV6-1	.	TRBJ1-5	CASSEDFRGYAQPQHF	TGTGCCAGCAGTGAAGATTTCAGGGGGTACGCTCAGCCCCAGCATTTT
.	TRBV7-8	few	TRBJ2-7	CASSLVYNGNEQYF	TGTGCCAGCAGCTTAGTTTATAACGGCAACGAGCAGTACTTC
TRBD2	TRBV2	.	TRBJ2-5	CASSDPSGSRGETQYF	TGTGCCAGCAGTGACCCTAGCGGGAGTAGGGGGGAGACCCAGTACTTC
.	TRBV4-1	few	TRBJ1-5	CASSQDRGAEQPQHF	TGCGCCAGCAGCCAAGATAGGGGGGCCGAACAGCCCCAGCATTTT
.	TRBV28	.	TRBJ2-7	CASSLPDWEAQYF	TGTGCCAGCAGTCTCCCTGACTGGGAGGCGCAGTACTTC
.	TRBV5-1	.	TRBJ1-2	CASSLATRVEGYTF	TGCGCCAGCAGCTTGGCGACCAGGGTTGAAGGCTACACCTTC
.	TRBV29-1	.	TRBJ1-2	CSVDLLALGAKANYGYTF	TGCAGCGTTGACCTTTTGGCCCTCGGGGCGAAAGCTAACTATGGCTACACCTTC
.	TRBV7-9	.	TRBJ2-7	CASSRVAQYEQYF	TGTGCCAGCAGCCGAGTGGCGCAGTACGAGCAGTACTTC
.	TRBV6-6	.	TRBJ2-7	CASSSPARWEQYF	TGTGCCAGCAGTTCTCCTGCAAGGTGGGAGCAGTACTTC
.	TRBV9	.	TRBJ1-1	CASSPWAEKAFF	TGTGCCAGCAGCCCTTGGGCGGAGAAGGCTTTCTTT
.	TRBV11-2	.	TRBJ2-7	CASSPIPQRQGRYEQYF	TGTGCCAGCAGCCCTATCCCACAGAGGCAGGGGAGATACGAGCAGTACTTC
.	TRBV28	.	TRBJ2-2	CASSSSLAKQTNTGELFF	TGTGCCAGCAGTTCATCACTGGCGAAGCAAACAAACACCGGGGAGCTGTTTTTT
.	TRBV9	.	TRBJ2-7	CASSVGGPSYEQYF	TGTGCCAGCAGCGTAGGCGGCCCTTCCTACGAGCAGTACTTC
TRBD1	TRBV7-9	.	TRBJ2-3	CASSRGKDRVGTDTQYF	TGTGCCAGCAGCCGGGGGAAGGACAGGGTGGGAACAGATACGCAGTATTTT
TRBD2	TRBV11-2	.	TRBJ2-3	CASSVGLAGGRDTQYF	TGTGCCAGCAGCGTAGGACTAGCGGGAGGTAGGGATACGCAGTATTTT
.	TRBV19	.	TRBJ1-1	CASSMDSGMNTEAFF	TGTGCCAGTAGTATGGACAGTGGAATGAACACTGAAGCTTTCTTT
TRBD1	TRBV4-1	.	TRBJ1-4	CASSQPTGGAYEKLFF	TGCGCCAGCAGCCAGCCTACAGGGGGCGCTTACGAAAAACTGTTTTTT
TRBD2	TRBV27	.	TRBJ2-7	CASSLWGSGTYEQYF	TGTGCCAGCAGTTTATGGGGTAGCGGGACCTACGAGCAGTACTTC
.	TRBV27	once	TRBJ1-5	CASSLGAHQPQHF	TGTGCCAGCAGTTTAGGGGCTCATCAGCCCCAGCATTTT
TRBD1	TRBV5-6	.	TRBJ1-2	CASSFGTGGPANYGYTF	TGTGCCAGCAGTTTTGGTACAGGGGGGCCAGCTAACTATGGCTACACCTTC
TRBD2	TRBV27	.	TRBJ2-2	CASSLGLAGVTGELFF	TGTGCCAGCAGTTTGGGACTAGCGGGAGTAACCGGGGAGCTGTTTTTT
.	TRBV4-1	few	TRBJ1-2	CASSQERGSDYGYTF	TGTGCCAGCAGCCAAGAAAGGGGTTCCGACTATGGCTACACCTTC
.	TRBV5-6	.	TRBJ2-2	CASSSGFVAGELFF	TGTGCCAGCAGCTCTGGATTTGTGGCGGGGGAGCTGTTTTTT
.	TRBV4-1	.	TRBJ2-7	CASSQDWPGSYEQYF	TGCGCCAGCAGCCAAGACTGGCCCGGCTCCTACGAGCAGTACTTC
TRBD1	TRBV4-1	.	TRBJ2-1	CASSQDNRGLYNEQFF	TGCGCCAGCAGCCAGGATAATAGGGGGCTCTACAATGAGCAGTTCTTC
.	TRBV10-2	.	TRBJ2-1	CASSEFRGSYNEQFF	TGCGCCAGCAGTGAGTTTAGGGGCTCCTACAATGAGCAGTTCTTC
.	TRBV11-2	.	TRBJ2-1	CASSLVRYNEQFF	TGTGCCAGCAGCTTAGTGCGCTACAATGAGCAGTTCTTC
.	TRBV28	.	TRBJ2-7	CASSPQFPVGGGEQYF	TGTGCCAGCAGCCCCCAGTTCCCGGTTGGTGGGGGAGAGCAGTACTTC
.	TRBV19	once	TRBJ2-7	CASAYSTINYEQYF	TGTGCCAGTGCATATAGTACCATAAACTACGAGCAGTACTTC
.	TRBV6-1	.	TRBJ2-2	CASSERLGGESGELFF	TGTGCCAGCAGTGAAAGGTTGGGGGGCGAGTCCGGGGAGCTGTTTTTT